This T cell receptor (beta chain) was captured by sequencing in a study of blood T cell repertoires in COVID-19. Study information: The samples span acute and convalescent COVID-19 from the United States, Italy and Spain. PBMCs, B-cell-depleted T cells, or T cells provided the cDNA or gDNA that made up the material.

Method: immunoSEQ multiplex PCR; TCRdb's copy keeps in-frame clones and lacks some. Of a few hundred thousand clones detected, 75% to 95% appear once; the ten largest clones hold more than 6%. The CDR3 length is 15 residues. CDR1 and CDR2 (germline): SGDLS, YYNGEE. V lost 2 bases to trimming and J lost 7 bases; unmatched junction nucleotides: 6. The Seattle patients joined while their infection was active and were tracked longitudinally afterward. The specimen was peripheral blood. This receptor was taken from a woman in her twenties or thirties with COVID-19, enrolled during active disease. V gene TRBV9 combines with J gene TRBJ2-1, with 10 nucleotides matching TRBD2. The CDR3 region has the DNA TGTGCCAGCAGCGTCCTAGCGGGAGCAGTAAATGAGCAGTTCTTC. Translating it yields CASSVLAGAVNEQFF.